Below are 14 T cell receptor beta chains sequenced from a single sample in a study of vaccination effects on CD4 cells after COVID-19 (dated by TCRdb to between 2021 and 2023). For these receptors, no antigen is known. After less than eleven days of culture, CD4+ T cells were isolated with the EasySep CD4+ T cell isolation kit. Two doses of either the BNT162b2 or the mRNA-1273 mRNA SARS-CoV-2 vaccine were administered to participants. The receptor library was made with the immunoSEQ multiplex PCR assay. The immuneACCESS repertoire file appears here via TCRdb, limited to in-frame rearrangements. These files lack a portion of the clones; in checked studies, under half of the deficit traces to unresolved V genes, and the cause of the others is not known. This sample holds 45,000 or so clones; just over 70% were observed only once. Together, the top ten hold 6.5% to 9% of the sample. The sequencing used CD4+ T cells from PBMCs cultured without peptide, collected after COVID-19 vaccination. The receptors shown here come from a human donor who received a COVID-19 vaccine.

This chain uses TRBV11-2 with TRBJ1-1; the D gene is possibly TRBD1 (5 bases). Germline CDR1 reads SGHAT; CDR2 reads FQNNGV. There are 15 residues in the CDR3. V was clipped by 3 bases and J by 0 bases, with 11 bases between them. Here the CDR3 DNA reads TGTGCCAGCAGCTTGAGTGGGGCGATGAACACTGAAGCTTTCTTT. Translating it yields CASSLSGAMNTEAFF.

The chain couples TRBV4-1 to TRBJ1-1; tentative D call: TRBD1 (5 bases). The CDR3 is 20 amino acids. Deletions cut 3 bases from V and 1 base from J, with 27 bases between. Germline V gives CDR1 MGHRA, CDR2 YSYEKL. Here the CDR3 reads CASSHDRQGSSRLSNTEAFF. CDR3 DNA: TGCGCCAGCAGCCACGACCGGCAGGGTAGTAGTAGGTTGTCGAACACTGAAGCTTTCTTT.

The chain couples TRBV15 to TRBJ2-7; TRBD2 agrees at 11 bases. The V and J ends lost 3 bases and 4 bases, in that order; junction bases with no gene match: 2. Germline CDR1 LNHNV, CDR2 YYDKDF (reference sequence). The CDR3 is 14 amino acids. In DNA form, the CDR3 reads TGTGCCACCAGCAGTCGACTAGCGGGGTACGAGCAGTACTTC. The encoded protein is CATSSRLAGYEQYF.

V is TRBV11-3 and J is TRBJ2-1; either TRBD1 or TRBD2 may fit D (5 bases each). Trimming shortened V by 0 bases and J by 4 bases, and 19 bases separated the two germline ends. The CDR3 is 18 residues long. The V gene's germline CDR1 is SGHNT and CDR2 YENEEA. This chain's CDR3 is CASSLDQGGTRAYNEQFF. CDR3 DNA sequence: TGTGCCAGCAGCTTAGATCAGGGTGGGACGAGAGCTTACAATGAGCAGTTCTTC.

V and J are TRBV25-1 and TRBJ2-7; possibly TRBD2 for D (6 bases). Between the trimmed V and J ends, which lost 2 bases and 2 bases, there was a span of 7 bases. The CDR3 has 13 amino acids. Germline V gives CDR1 MGHDK, CDR2 SYGVNS. DNA of the CDR3: TGTGCCAGCAGTGAAGGGGGGACCTACGAGCAGTACTTC. The encoded protein is CASSEGGTYEQYF.

The V call is TRBV6-5, the J call TRBJ1-3, with D possibly being TRBD1 (5 bases). The CDR3 is 14 amino acids. Per the germline V gene, CDR1 is MNHEY and CDR2 is SVGAGI. Trimming pared 4 bases from V and 3 bases from J, leaving 10 bases between. The CDR3 spells CASSSGGVGNTIYF. For the CDR3, the DNA is TGTGCCAGCAGTTCCGGGGGGGTTGGAAACACCATATATTTT.

This clone was observed a handful of times. V and J are TRBV14 and TRBJ2-1, with D perhaps matching TRBD1 or TRBD2 (5 bases each). Trimming pared 1 base from V and 10 bases from J, leaving 11 bases between. The CDR3 runs to 13 residues. The germline CDR1 and CDR2 sequences are SGHDN and FVKESK. The CDR3 protein is CASSQVRGTEQFF. The CDR3 nucleotides are TGTGCCAGCAGCCAAGTGAGAGGGACCGAGCAGTTCTTC. Full variable domain (remainder filled in from reference TRBV14 and TRBJ2-1): EAGVTQFPSHSVIEKGQTVTLRCDPISGHDNLYWYRRVMGKEIKFLLHFVKESKQDESGMPNNRFLAERTGGTYSTLKVQPAELEDSGVYFCASSQVRGTEQFFGPGTRLTVL.

The chain recombines TRBV10-3 with TRBJ2-1, with TRBD2 matching over 10 bases. This CDR3 region has 16 residues. V lost 3 bases, J lost 6 bases, and 8 bases stayed unmatched. Germline assignment: CDR1 ENHRY and CDR2 SYGVKD. CDR3 sequence: CAISEPRLAGSNEQFF. For the CDR3, the DNA is TGTGCCATCAGTGAACCCAGACTAGCGGGCAGCAATGAGCAGTTCTTC.

V and J are TRBV12-5 and TRBJ2-7; TRBD1 might be the D (5 bases). V was shortened by 6 bases and J by 3 bases, with 15 bases between the two germline ends. The length of the CDR3 is 14 residues. Germline V gene lookup returns CDR1 LGHNT and CDR2 FRNRAP. CDR3 sequence: CASGRALGVYEQYF. The CDR3 DNA reads as TGTGCTAGTGGCCGAGCCCTAGGGGTCTACGAGCAGTACTTC.

The rearrangement uses TRBV2 and TRBJ1-2, with D possibly being TRBD1 (5 bases). Germline CDR1 reads SNHLY; CDR2 reads FYNNEI. This CDR3 spans 15 amino acids. V was clipped by 6 bases and J by 0 bases, with 14 bases between them. In nucleotides, the CDR3 is TGTGCCAGCAGCCCCTCAGGGAAAGCTAACTATGGCTACACCTTC. It is translated as CASSPSGKANYGYTF.

The chain has TRBV19 and TRBJ1-2; D not resolved. V was shortened by 4 bases and J by 0 bases, with 9 bases between the two germline ends. This CDR3 has 14 amino acids. CDR1 LNHDA and CDR2 SQIVND come from the germline V gene (reference sequence). CDR3 coding DNA: TGTGCCAGTAGTACAGGAGAAGCTAACTATGGCTACACCTTC. This gives the protein CASSTGEANYGYTF.

The chain uses TRBV2 and TRBJ2-2; D ambiguous. The CDR3 length is 14 residues. The V gene lost 7 bases and the J gene lost 0 bases, with 9 bases spanning the gap. Germline V CDR1 and CDR2: SNHLY, FYNNEI. CDR3 protein: CASIASSNTGELFF. The CDR3 region has the DNA TGTGCCAGCATCGCTAGTTCGAACACCGGGGAGCTGTTTTTT. Using reference TRBV2 and TRBJ2-2 for the parts outside the CDR3, the full variable domain is EPEVTQTPSHQVTQMGQEVILRCVPISNHLYFYWYRQILGQKVEFLVSFYNNEISEKSEIFDDQFSVERPDGSNFTLKIRSTKLEDSAMYFCASIASSNTGELFFGEGSRLTVL.

The chain couples TRBV6-6 to TRBJ2-7; 10 bases map to TRBD1. Germline lookup yields CDR1 MNHNY and CDR2 SVGAGI (reference sequence). The CDR3 spans 15 residues. J gave up 0 bases and V 6 bases, and 5 bases lay outside the gene matches. CDR3 sequence (DNA): TGTGCCAGCAGCTCGACAGGGGGCGTCTCCTACGAGCAGTACTTC. Protein sequence: CASSSTGGVSYEQYF.

There are a few counts of this clone. The rearrangement joins TRBV9 to TRBJ2-3; 9 nucleotides line up with TRBD2. This CDR3 has 19 residues. The V and J ends lost 1 base and 0 bases, in that order; junction bases with no gene match: 12. Germline CDR1 is SGDLS and CDR2 is YYNGEE. The DNA of the CDR3 is TGTGCCAGCAGCGTAATGGCGGGGGGGCCAGTAATCAGCACAGATACGCAGTATTTT. It yields the protein CASSVMAGGPVISTDTQYF.